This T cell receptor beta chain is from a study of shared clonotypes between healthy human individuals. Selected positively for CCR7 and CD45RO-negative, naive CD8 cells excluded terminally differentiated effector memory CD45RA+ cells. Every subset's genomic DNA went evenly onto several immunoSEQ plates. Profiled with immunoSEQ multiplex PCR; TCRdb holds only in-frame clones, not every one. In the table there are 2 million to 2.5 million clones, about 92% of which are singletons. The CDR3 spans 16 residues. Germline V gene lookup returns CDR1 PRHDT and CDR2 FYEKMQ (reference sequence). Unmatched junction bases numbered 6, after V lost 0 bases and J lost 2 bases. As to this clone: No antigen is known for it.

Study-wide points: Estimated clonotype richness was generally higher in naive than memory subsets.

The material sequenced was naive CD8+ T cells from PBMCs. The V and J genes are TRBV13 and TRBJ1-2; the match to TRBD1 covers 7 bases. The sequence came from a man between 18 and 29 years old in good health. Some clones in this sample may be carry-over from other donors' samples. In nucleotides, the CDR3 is TGTGCCAGCAGCTTAGGAGGGGGCCGGGCGAACTATGGCTACACCTTC. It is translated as CASSLGGGRANYGYTF.